This T cell receptor (beta chain) is drawn from a study of response to subunit inactivated influenza vaccine. TCRdb passed the RT-PCR reads through MiXCR, listing each CDR3 protein once. The sample includes about 780,000 distinct CDR3 sequences, approximately 18% of them seen just once. To note about this clonotype: As yet, its antigen is unknown.

Notes on the study in general: Seasonal influenza vaccination, on each occasion, was suggested by the authors to recruit few new T cells.

V was clipped by 6 bases and J by 6 bases, with 14 bases between them. CDR1 is MNHNS and CDR2 is SASEGT in the germline V gene. This CDR3 is 14 amino acids long. The clonotype originates from a man aged 50 or older who received an inactivated influenza vaccine. This sequence joins TRBV6-1 and TRBJ1-4, with D possibly TRBD1 on 6 matching bases. Sequenced here: PBMCs from blood, sampled 5 to 6 days after vaccination. This CDR3 is CASRRGGEDEKLFF. The CDR3 nucleotides read TGTGCCAGCAGGAGGGGGGGAGAGGATGAAAAACTGTTTTTT.